This T cell receptor beta chain was observed in a study of T cells in Graves' hyperthyroidism and ophthalmopathy. TCR beta CDR3 region amplification was performed from RNA transcripts. A set of HTBI primers served as the primers for a first-round RT-PCR of the TCR CDR3. MiXCR, applied by TCRdb to the multiplex PCR reads, yields one record per CDR3 protein. The data contain 540,000 or so distinct CDR3 sequences, roughly 50% of them singletons. Findings and limits, study-wide: Separation of ophthalmopathy from stable hyperthyroidism was achieved by a 13 V-J model. The model made its ophthalmopathy prediction, and onset followed a median approximately six months later. Peripheral blood also featured most of the thyroid clonotypes expanded above 0.001.

This clonotype was counted only a few times. The antigen is undetermined. Each diagnosis was grounded in clinical symptoms, serum thyroxine and TRAb, thyroid ultrasound, and orbital computed tomography. The sequence came from an adult woman with Graves' disease, either hyperthyroidism or ophthalmopathy (not recorded which). The specimen was peripheral blood or thyroid tissue (not recorded which).

DNA for the CDR3: TGCAGTGCCTCAGGGGGAAACTATGGCTACACCTTC. Amino acid sequence: CSASGGNYGYTF. The chain is built from TRBV20-1 and TRBJ1-2, with 7 bases identical to TRBD1. CDR3 length: 12 residues. The V and J ends lost 6 bases and 2 bases, in that order; junction bases with no gene match: 3. Germline lookup yields CDR1 DFQATT and CDR2 SNEGSKA (reference sequence).